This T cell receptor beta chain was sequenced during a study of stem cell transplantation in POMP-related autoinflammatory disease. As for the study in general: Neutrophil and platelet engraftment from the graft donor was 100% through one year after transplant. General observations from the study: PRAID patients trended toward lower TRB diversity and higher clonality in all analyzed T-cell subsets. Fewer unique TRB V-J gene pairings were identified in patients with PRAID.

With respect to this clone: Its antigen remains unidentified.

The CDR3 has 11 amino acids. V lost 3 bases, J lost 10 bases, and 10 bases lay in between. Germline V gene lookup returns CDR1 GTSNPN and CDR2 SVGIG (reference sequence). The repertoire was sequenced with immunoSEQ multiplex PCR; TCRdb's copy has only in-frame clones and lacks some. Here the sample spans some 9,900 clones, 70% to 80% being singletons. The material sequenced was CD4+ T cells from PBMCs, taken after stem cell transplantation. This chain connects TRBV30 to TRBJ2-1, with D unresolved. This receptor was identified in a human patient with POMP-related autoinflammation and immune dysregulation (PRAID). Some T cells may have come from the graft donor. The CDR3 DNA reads TGTGCCTGGAGCCCTAGAGACGAGCAGTTCTTC. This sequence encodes CAWSPRDEQFF.